This TCR beta chain was recorded in a study of cytomegalovirus exposure and HLA in healthy donors. General study points: When the data were analyzed later, several of the most significant clusters appeared to be linked to common viral pathogens. Fewer N-insertions (relative to the approximately 700-donor mean) were reportedly seen in an Asian-associated ancestry cluster in a later analysis.

Trimming pared 8 bases from V and 3 bases from J, leaving 20 bases between. Germline V lookup: CDR1 WNHNN, CDR2 SYGVQD (reference sequence). This CDR3 region has 16 residues. With respect to this clone: As yet, its antigen is unknown.

This PCR relied on a set of 60 Vbeta primers and 13 Jbeta primers. The table came from immunoSEQ multiplex PCR; TCRdb's copy has only in-frame clones and leaves some out. Seen here are roughly 150,000 clones, almost 80% observed once, and the top ten hold roughly 10%. This TCR was recovered from a man between 18 and 35 years old in good health and CMV-seropositive. The chain links TRBV10-1 to TRBJ2-1, with D possibly TRBD2 on 5 matching bases. Sequencing was done on a sample of PBMCs. The CDR3 DNA reads TGCGCCAGCTCCCCTCGGGAAACCTCTATCTACAATGAGCAGTTCTTC. This gives the protein CASSPRETSIYNEQFF.